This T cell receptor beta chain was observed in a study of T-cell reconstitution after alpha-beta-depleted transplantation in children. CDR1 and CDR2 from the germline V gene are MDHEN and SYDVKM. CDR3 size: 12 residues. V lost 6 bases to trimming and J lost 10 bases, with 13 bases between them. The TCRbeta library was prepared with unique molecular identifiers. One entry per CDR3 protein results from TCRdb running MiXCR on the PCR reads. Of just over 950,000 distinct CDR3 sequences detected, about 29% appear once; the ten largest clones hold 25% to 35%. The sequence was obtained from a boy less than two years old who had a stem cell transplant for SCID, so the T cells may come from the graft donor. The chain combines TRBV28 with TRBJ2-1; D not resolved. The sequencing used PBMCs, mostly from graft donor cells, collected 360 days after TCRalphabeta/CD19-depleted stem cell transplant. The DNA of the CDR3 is TGTGCCAGCAGCCCCTTAGGACGGGAGCAGTTCTTC. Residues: CASSPLGREQFF.